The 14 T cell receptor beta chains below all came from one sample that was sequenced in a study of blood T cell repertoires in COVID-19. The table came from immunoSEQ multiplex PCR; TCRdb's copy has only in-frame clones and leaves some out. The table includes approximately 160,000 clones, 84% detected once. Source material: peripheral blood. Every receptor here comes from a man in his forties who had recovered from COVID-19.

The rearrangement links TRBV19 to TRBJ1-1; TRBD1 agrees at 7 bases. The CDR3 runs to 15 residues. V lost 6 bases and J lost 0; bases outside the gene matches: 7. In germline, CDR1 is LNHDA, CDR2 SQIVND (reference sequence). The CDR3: CASSDSGTVNTEAFF. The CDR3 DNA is TGTGCCAGTAGCGACTCCGGGACAGTGAACACTGAAGCTTTCTTT.

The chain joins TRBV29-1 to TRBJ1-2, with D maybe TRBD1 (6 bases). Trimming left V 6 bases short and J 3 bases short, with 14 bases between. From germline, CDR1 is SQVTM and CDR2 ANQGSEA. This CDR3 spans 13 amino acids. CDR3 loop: CSVEEGGYYGYTF. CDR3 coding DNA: TGCAGCGTCGAGGAAGGGGGTTACTATGGCTACACCTTC.

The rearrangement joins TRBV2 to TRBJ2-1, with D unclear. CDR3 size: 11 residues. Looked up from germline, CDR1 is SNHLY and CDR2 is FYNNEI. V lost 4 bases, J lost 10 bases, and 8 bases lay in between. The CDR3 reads CASSASNEQFF. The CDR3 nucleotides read TGTGCCAGCAGTGCTTCTAACGAGCAGTTCTTC.

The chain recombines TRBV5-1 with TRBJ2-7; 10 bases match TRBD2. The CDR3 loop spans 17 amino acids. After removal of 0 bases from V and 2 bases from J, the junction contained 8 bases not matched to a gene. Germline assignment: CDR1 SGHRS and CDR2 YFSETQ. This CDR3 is CASSLETSGRDPYEQYF. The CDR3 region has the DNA TGCGCCAGCAGCTTGGAGACGAGCGGGAGGGATCCCTACGAGCAGTACTTC.

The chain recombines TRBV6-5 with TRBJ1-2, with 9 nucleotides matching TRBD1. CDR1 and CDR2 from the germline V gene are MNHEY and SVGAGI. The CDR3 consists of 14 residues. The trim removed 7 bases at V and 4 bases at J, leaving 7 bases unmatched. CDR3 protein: CASNTGGAGYGYTF. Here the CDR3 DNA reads TGTGCCAGCAACACAGGGGGCGCAGGCTATGGCTACACCTTC.

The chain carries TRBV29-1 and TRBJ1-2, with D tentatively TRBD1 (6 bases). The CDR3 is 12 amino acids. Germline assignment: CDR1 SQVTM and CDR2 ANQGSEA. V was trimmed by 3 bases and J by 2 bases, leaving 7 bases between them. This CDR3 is CSVDQGNYGYTF. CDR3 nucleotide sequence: TGCAGCGTTGACCAGGGGAACTATGGCTACACCTTC.

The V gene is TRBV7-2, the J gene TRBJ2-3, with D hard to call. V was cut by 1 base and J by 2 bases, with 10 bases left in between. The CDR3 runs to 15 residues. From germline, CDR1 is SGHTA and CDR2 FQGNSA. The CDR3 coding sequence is TGTGCCAGCAGCTTAGGTTGGGCCCTCACAGATACGCAGTATTTT. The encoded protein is CASSLGWALTDTQYF.

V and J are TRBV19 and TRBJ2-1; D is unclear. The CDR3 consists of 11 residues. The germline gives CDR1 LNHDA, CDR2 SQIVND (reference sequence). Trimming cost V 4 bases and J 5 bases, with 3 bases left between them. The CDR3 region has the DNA TGTGCCAGTAGTACAAACAATGAGCAGTTCTTC. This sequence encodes CASSTNNEQFF.

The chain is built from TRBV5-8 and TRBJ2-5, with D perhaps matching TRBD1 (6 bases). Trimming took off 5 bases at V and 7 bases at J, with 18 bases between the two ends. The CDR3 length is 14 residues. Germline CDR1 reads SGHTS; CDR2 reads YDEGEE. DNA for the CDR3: TGTGCCAGCAGTCGGACAGTGTCGGTGGGGACCCAGTACTTC. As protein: CASSRTVSVGTQYF.

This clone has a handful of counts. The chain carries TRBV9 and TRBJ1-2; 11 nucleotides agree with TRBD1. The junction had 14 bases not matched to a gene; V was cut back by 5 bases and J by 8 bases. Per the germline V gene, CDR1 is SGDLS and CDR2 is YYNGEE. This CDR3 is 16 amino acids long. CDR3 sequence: CASSTSRTGGEVGYTF. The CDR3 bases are TGTGCCAGCAGTACCTCAAGGACAGGGGGCGAAGTGGGCTACACCTTC.

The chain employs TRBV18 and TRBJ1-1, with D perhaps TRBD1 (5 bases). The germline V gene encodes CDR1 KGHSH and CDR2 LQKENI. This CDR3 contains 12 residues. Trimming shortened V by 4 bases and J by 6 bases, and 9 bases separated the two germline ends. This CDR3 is CASSQGFSEAFF. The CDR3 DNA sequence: TGTGCCAGCTCACAGGGGTTTTCTGAAGCTTTCTTT.

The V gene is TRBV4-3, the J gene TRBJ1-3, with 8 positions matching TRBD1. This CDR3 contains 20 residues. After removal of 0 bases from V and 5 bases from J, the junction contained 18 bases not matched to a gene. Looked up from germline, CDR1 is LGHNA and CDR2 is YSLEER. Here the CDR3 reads CASSQDIVRPGTGNRNTIYF. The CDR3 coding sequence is TGCGCCAGCAGCCAAGATATCGTACGCCCCGGGACAGGAAACCGAAACACCATATATTTT.

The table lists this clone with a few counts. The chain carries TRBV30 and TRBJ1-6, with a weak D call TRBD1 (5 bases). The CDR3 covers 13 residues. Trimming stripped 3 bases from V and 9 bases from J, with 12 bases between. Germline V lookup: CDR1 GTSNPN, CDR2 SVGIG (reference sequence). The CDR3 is CAWRDTSGSPLHF. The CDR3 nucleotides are TGTGCCTGGAGGGACACCTCGGGTTCACCCCTCCACTTT.

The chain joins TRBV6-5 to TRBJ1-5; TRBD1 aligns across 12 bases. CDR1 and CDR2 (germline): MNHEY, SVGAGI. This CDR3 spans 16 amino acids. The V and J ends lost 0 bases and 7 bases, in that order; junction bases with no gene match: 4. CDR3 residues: CASSYSGDRGQQPQHF. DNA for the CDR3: TGTGCCAGCAGTTACTCCGGGGACAGGGGGCAGCAGCCCCAGCATTTT.